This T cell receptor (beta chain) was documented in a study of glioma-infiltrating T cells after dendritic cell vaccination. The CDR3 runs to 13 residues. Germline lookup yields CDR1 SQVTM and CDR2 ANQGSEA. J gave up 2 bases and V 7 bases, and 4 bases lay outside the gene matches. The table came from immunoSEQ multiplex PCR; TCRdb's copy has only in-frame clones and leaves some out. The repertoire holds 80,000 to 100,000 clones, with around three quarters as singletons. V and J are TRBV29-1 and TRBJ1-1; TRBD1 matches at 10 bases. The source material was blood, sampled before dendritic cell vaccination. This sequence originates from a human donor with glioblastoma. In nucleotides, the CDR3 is TGCAGCGCCTCGACAGGGGGCAACACTGAAGCTTTCTTT. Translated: CSASTGGNTEAFF.